Presented here are 30 T cell receptor beta chains from one specimen sequenced in a study of Graves' ophthalmopathy and Graves' hyperthyroidism. RNA transcripts provided the template for amplifying TCR beta CDR3 regions. HTBI primers primed a first-round RT-PCR, and a second-round multiplex PCR followed. One entry per CDR3 protein, called by TCRdb with MiXCR from the multiplex PCR reads. The sample carries 600,000 to 650,000 distinct CDR3 sequences, over 20% recorded once. What was sequenced was peripheral blood. The receptors derive from a woman aged 18 to 35 with stable Graves' hyperthyroidism. Some clones in this sample may be carry-over from other donors' samples.

This clonotype was seen many times. V usage is TRBV6-2 or TRBV6-3 and J usage is TRBJ2-1, with 11 nucleotides matching TRBD1. In germline, CDR1 is MNHEY, CDR2 SVGEGT. Trimming removed 4 bases from V and 5 bases from J; junction bases left unmatched: 4. The CDR3 consists of 15 residues. Here the CDR3 DNA reads TGTGCCAGCAGTTGGGGACAGGGGGTCGACAATGAGCAGTTCTTC. Protein product: CASSWGQGVDNEQFF.

In this sample, this clonotype turned up many times. The genes are TRBV10-3 and TRBJ1-1; 8 bases map to TRBD1. CDR1 and CDR2 from the germline V gene are ENHRY and SYGVKD. V dropped 11 bases and J dropped 1; count of bases not matched to a gene: 6. CDR3 length equals 13 residues. CDR3 nucleotide sequence: TGTGCCCAGGCCCAGGGGGCGAACACTGAAGCTTTCTTT. This translates into CAQAQGANTEAFF.

This clonotype appeared many times. The chain employs TRBV7-9 and TRBJ2-3, with D unclear. The CDR3 runs 13 residues. Between the trimmed V and J ends, which lost 4 bases and 3 bases, there was a span of 8 bases. CDR1 and CDR2 (germline): SEHNR, FQNEAQ (reference sequence). CDR3 coding DNA: TGTGCCAGCAGCTCTAGATTGACAGATACGCAGTATTTT. It specifies CASSSRLTDTQYF. Full variable domain (remainder filled in from reference TRBV7-9 and TRBJ2-3): DTGVSQNPRHKITKRGQNVTFRCDPISEHNRLYWYRQTLGQGPEFLTYFQNEAQLEKSRLLSDRFSAERPKGSFSTLEIQRTEQGDSAMYLCASSSRLTDTQYFGPGTRLTVL.

In this sample, this clonotype turned up many times. V gene TRBV20-1 combines with J gene TRBJ1-2, with 7 bases that match TRBD1. The length of the CDR3 is 13 residues. Germline CDR1 DFQATT, CDR2 SNEGSKA (reference sequence). V trimming: 2 bases; J trimming: 7 bases; junction bases outside the gene matches: 7. CDR3 nucleotide sequence: TGCAGTGCTAGAAGGCACACAGGGGCTGGCTACACCTTC. Translating it yields CSARRHTGAGYTF.

This clonotype was found a few times. The chain links TRBV4-1 to TRBJ1-5, with a weak D call TRBD1 (6 bases). Trimming pared 0 bases from V and 3 bases from J, leaving 9 bases between. Germline lookup yields CDR1 MGHRA and CDR2 YSYEKL. CDR3 length: 15 amino acids. This chain's CDR3 is CASSQDPGHNQPQHF. The CDR3 nucleotides read TGCGCCAGCAGCCAAGATCCGGGACACAATCAGCCCCAGCATTTT.

In its sample, this clonotype was seen many times. CDR3 residues: CASNPDRGGEQYF. The CDR3 DNA reads TGTGCCAGCAACCCCGACCGAGGAGGGGAGCAGTACTTC. This sequence joins TRBV14 and TRBJ2-7; weak D call: TRBD2 (6 bases). The V gene's germline CDR1 is SGHDN and CDR2 FVKESK. CDR3 length: 13 amino acids. V was pared by 7 bases and J by 7 bases, with 17 bases between. The full variable domain, its missing parts supplied by reference TRBV14 and TRBJ2-7, is EAGVTQFPSHSVIEKGQTVTLRCDPISGHDNLYWYRRVMGKEIKFLLHFVKESKQDESGMPNNRFLAERTGGTYSTLKVQPAELEDSGVYFCASNPDRGGEQYFGPGTRLTVT.

This clonotype showed up many times. J is TRBJ2-3 and V is TRBV10-2; possibly TRBD2 for D (6 bases). Germline lookup yields CDR1 WSHSY and CDR2 SAAADI. CDR3 length: 15 amino acids. With 10 bases removed from V and 0 bases from J, the gap between germline ends came to 17 bases. The CDR3 region is CAISGGETSTDTQYF. The CDR3 bases are TGCGCCATCTCTGGCGGGGAAACTAGCACAGATACGCAGTATTTT.

There are a few counts of this clonotype. The rearrangement uses TRBV2 and TRBJ2-2; no firm D call. Germline V gives CDR1 SNHLY, CDR2 FYNNEI. CDR3 length: 15 residues. With 7 bases removed from V and 1 base from J, the gap between germline ends came to 13 bases. The CDR3 DNA reads as TGTGCCAGCAATGTAAGGTTGGAGAACACCGGGGAGCTGTTTTTT. This encodes CASNVRLENTGELFF.

This clonotype was observed at least ten times. The chain employs TRBV11-2 and TRBJ2-2; 14 bases fit TRBD2. The CDR3 is 16 amino acids. Germline CDR1 reads SGHAT; CDR2 reads FQNNGV. V was pared by 6 bases and J by 7 bases, with 7 bases of the junction left unmatched. CDR3 amino acids: CASSFGLAGGRGELFF. CDR3 bases: TGTGCCAGCAGTTTCGGACTAGCGGGAGGACGCGGGGAGCTGTTTTTT.

This clonotype was observed at least ten times. This sequence joins TRBV15 and TRBJ2-7; D is ambiguous. This CDR3 has 15 amino acids. The germline CDR1 and CDR2 sequences are LNHNV and YYDKDF (reference sequence). Trimming took 0 bases from V and 0 from J, leaving 9 bases between them. CDR3 residues: CATSREGSSSYEQYF. For the CDR3, the DNA is TGTGCCACCAGCAGAGAAGGCTCCAGCTCCTACGAGCAGTACTTC.

V is TRBV28 and J is TRBJ2-7, with 8 positions matching TRBD1. This CDR3 comprises 15 residues. Trimming cost V 3 bases and J 6 bases; bases outside gene matches: 10. The V gene's germline CDR1 is MDHEN and CDR2 SYDVKM. CDR3 amino acids: CASSFWTGYPSEQYF. CDR3 DNA sequence: TGTGCCAGCAGTTTCTGGACAGGGTATCCCTCCGAGCAGTACTTC.

This clonotype was observed at least ten times. The chain combines TRBV4-1 with TRBJ2-7, with 7 bases matching TRBD1. There are 13 residues in the CDR3. Germline V lookup: CDR1 MGHRA, CDR2 YSYEKL. The J segment lost 5 bases and the V segment lost 4 bases, leaving 5 bases of the junction unmatched. CDR3 residues: CASSRQTGNEQYF. CDR3 coding DNA: TGCGCCAGCAGCCGCCAGACAGGGAACGAGCAGTACTTC.

This clonotype was detected many times. Being one base from a much bigger clone, this may be a read error. The chain employs TRBV6-1 and TRBJ2-5, with D maybe TRBD1 (6 bases). The germline V gene has CDR1 MNHNS and CDR2 SASEGT. This CDR3 has 15 amino acids. CDR3 amino acids: CASRDNLRGQETKYF. The DNA for the CDR3 is TGTGCCAGTCGGGACAACCTCCGTGGGCAAGAGACCAAGTACTTC.

This clonotype was detected ten times or more. At one end, the junction sequence differs from germline, possibly due to a read error. The chain joins TRBV13 to TRBJ1-2; D gene unclear. The CDR3 is 14 residues long. Germline values: CDR1 PRHDT, CDR2 FYEKMQ (reference sequence). In DNA form, the CDR3 reads TGTACCAGCAGCTTAGATTGGGGTTCGGAGGGCTACACCTTC. Translation: CTSSLDWGSEGYTF. Full variable domain (missing parts from reference TRBV13 and TRBJ1-2): AAGVIQSPRHLIKEKRETATLKCYPIPRHDTVYWYQQGPGQDPQFLISFYEKMQSDKGSIPDRFSAQQFSDYHSELNMSSLELGDSALYFCTSSLDWGSEGYTFGSGTRLTVV.

The sample holds many counts of this clonotype. V and J are TRBV20-1 and TRBJ1-1; 9 bases map to TRBD1. The CDR3 runs 13 residues. Germline assignment: CDR1 DFQATT and CDR2 SNEGSKA (reference sequence). V was pared by 3 bases and J by 7 bases, with 6 bases of the junction left unmatched. Here the CDR3 reads CSASQTGGHEAFF. The CDR3 bases are TGCAGTGCTAGCCAGACAGGGGGACATGAAGCTTTCTTT.

J is TRBJ2-5 and V is TRBV6-1; D might be TRBD2 (6 bases). Trimming stripped 6 bases from V and 5 bases from J, with 16 bases between. Germline CDR1 reads MNHNS; CDR2 reads SASEGT. This CDR3 is 14 amino acids long. The CDR3 loop is CASSRDWTGETQYF. The CDR3 DNA reads as TGTGCCAGCAGCCGGGACTGGACGGGGGAGACCCAGTACTTC.

With respect to this clonotype: Germline and junction disagree at one end, which may indicate a read error. The chain uses TRBV7-2 and TRBJ2-4; D remains ambiguous. Looked up from germline, CDR1 is SGHTA and CDR2 is FQGNSA. The CDR3 has 11 amino acids. CDR3 nucleotide sequence: TGTGCCAGCCGTCTCGGAAACATTAAGTACTTC. This encodes CASRLGNIKYF.

Regarding this clonotype: The conserved closing phenylalanine or tryptophan is absent in this CDR3, likely reflecting a read error. The rearrangement links TRBV11-2 to TRBJ1-2, with TRBD1 matching 7 bases. The CDR3 spans 17 residues. Germline assignment: CDR1 SGHAT and CDR2 FQNNGV. The trim removed 5 bases at V and 4 bases at J, leaving 16 bases unmatched. For the CDR3, the DNA is TGTGCCAGCAGCCTCTCAAGGAACAGGGGTCTGACCTATGGCTACACCTAC. Its translation: CASSLSRNRGLTYGYTY.

Only a few counts were recorded for this clonotype. The chain carries TRBV11-2 and TRBJ2-7; TRBD1 matches at 7 bases. The V and J ends lost 3 bases and 2 bases, in that order; junction bases with no gene match: 10. This CDR3 region has 16 residues. Germline V gives CDR1 SGHAT, CDR2 FQNNGV. The CDR3: CASSFDPGQRTYEQYF. For the CDR3, the DNA is TGTGCCAGCAGCTTTGACCCGGGACAGAGGACCTACGAGCAGTACTTC.

This clonotype appeared many times. The chain couples TRBV20-1 to TRBJ2-5; 10 bases are a match to TRBD2. The CDR3 sequence is 14 residues long. Trimming removed 6 bases from V and 6 bases from J; junction bases left unmatched: 10. Germline V gene sequence: CDR1 DFQATT, CDR2 SNEGSKA (reference sequence). The CDR3 coding sequence is TGCAGTGCCATTCCCGGGACTAGCGATAAGACCCAGTACTTC. Amino acids: CSAIPGTSDKTQYF.

There are a few counts of this clonotype. The chain joins TRBV6-5 to TRBJ2-4, with a tentative D call TRBD2 (5 bases). Germline V gene data show CDR1 as MNHEY and CDR2 as SVGAGI. V was shortened by 2 bases and J by 7 bases, with 21 bases between the two germline ends. This CDR3 comprises 17 residues. CDR3 bases: TGTGCCAGCAGTTACGGAGGAGTCGCTAGCCGGAGGAACATTCAGTACTTC. Its translation is CASSYGGVASRRNIQYF.

This clonotype was counted ten times or more. V is TRBV10-3 and J is TRBJ2-7; no firm D call. The germline CDR1 and CDR2 sequences are ENHRY and SYGVKD. The CDR3 is made up of 14 amino acids. With 7 bases removed from V and 5 bases from J, the gap between germline ends came to 18 bases. The CDR3 sequence is CAIMRSAESNEQYF. The CDR3 DNA sequence: TGTGCCATCATGCGAAGCGCGGAGAGTAACGAGCAGTACTTC.

This clonotype was counted only a few times. This rearrangement joins TRBV3-1 to TRBJ2-7; D unresolved. Germline CDR1 LGHDT, CDR2 YNNKEL (reference sequence). This CDR3 region has 13 residues. Trimming shortened V by 4 bases and J by 0 bases, and 7 bases separated the two germline ends. CDR3 sequence reads: CASSLIDSYEQYF. CDR3 in DNA: TGTGCCAGCAGCCTAATAGACTCCTACGAGCAGTACTTC.

The J gene is TRBJ2-7, the V gene TRBV12-3 or TRBV12-4; D is tentatively TRBD1 or TRBD2 (5 bases each). V was trimmed by 8 bases and J by 4 bases, leaving 18 bases between them. This CDR3 is 14 amino acids long. DNA for the CDR3: TGTGCCAGCCGTCGGGGCGCTAGGTTTTACGAGCAGTACTTC. Translating it yields CASRRGARFYEQYF.

This clonotype occurred many times. The chain carries TRBV4-1 and TRBJ1-1; tentatively, D is TRBD1 (5 bases). Deletions cut 3 bases from V and 4 bases from J, with 12 bases between. The CDR3 runs to 14 residues. The germline V gene has CDR1 MGHRA and CDR2 YSYEKL. DNA for the CDR3: TGCGCCAGCAGCCAGGGGGGGGGTGGCACTGAAGCTTTCTTT. It is translated as CASSQGGGGTEAFF.

Many counts were recorded for this clonotype. The CDR3: CASRPDRGRSPLHF. Written as DNA, the CDR3 is TGTGCCAGCAGACCAGACAGGGGTCGTTCACCCCTCCACTTT. This chain uses TRBV6-5 with TRBJ1-6, with 8 positions matching TRBD1. Trimming took 6 bases from V and 9 from J; bases not matched to a gene: 7. In germline, CDR1 is MNHEY, CDR2 SVGAGI. The CDR3 has 14 residues.

This clonotype has ten or more counts. The chain joins TRBV28 to TRBJ2-5; 9 bases align to TRBD1. The V gene end was trimmed by 6 bases and the J gene end by 5 bases; junction bases not matched to a gene: 13. This CDR3 is 16 amino acids long. CDR1 and CDR2 (germline): MDHEN, SYDVKM. The CDR3 loop reads CASSPDRGQGTETQYF. CDR3 nucleotides: TGTGCCAGCAGCCCCGACCGGGGACAGGGAACGGAGACCCAGTACTTC.

This clonotype was seen many times. The chain employs TRBV29-1 and TRBJ2-5; no firm D call. Germline CDR1 and CDR2: SQVTM and ANQGSEA. This CDR3 is built from 10 residues. V dropped 4 bases and J dropped 5 bases, with 5 bases sitting between them. This chain's CDR3 is CSVGRETQYF. The CDR3 bases are TGCAGCGTTGGGCGGGAGACCCAGTACTTC.

This clonotype occurred a few times. This chain uses TRBV29-1 with TRBJ2-2, with TRBD1 identical over 7 bases. Germline V lookup: CDR1 SQVTM, CDR2 ANQGSEA. This CDR3 has 12 residues. The ends lost 7 bases at V and 3 bases at J; junction bases unmatched: 2. CDR3 nucleotides: TGCAGCGGACAGGGTTACACCGGGGAGCTGTTTTTT. Translated: CSGQGYTGELFF.

In this sample, this clonotype turned up many times. The rearrangement uses TRBV9 and TRBJ1-6; D gene ambiguous. Germline V gene sequence: CDR1 SGDLS, CDR2 YYNGEE. Trimming took 4 bases from V and 7 from J, leaving 12 bases between them. The CDR3 extends over 14 amino acids. CDR3 DNA: TGTGCCAGCAGCCTAGCCGTGGGGAATTCACCCCTCCACTTT. Residues: CASSLAVGNSPLHF.